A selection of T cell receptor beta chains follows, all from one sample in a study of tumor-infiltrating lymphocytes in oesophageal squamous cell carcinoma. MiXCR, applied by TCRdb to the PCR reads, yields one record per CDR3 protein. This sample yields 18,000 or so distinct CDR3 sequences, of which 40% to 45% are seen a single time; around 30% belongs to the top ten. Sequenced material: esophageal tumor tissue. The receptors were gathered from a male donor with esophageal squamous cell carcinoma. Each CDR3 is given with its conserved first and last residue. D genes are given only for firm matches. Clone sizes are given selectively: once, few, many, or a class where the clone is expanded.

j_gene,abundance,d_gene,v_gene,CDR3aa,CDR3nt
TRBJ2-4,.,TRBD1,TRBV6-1,CASRPTGERALHF,TGTGCCAGCAGGCCCACAGGGGAGAGGGCCCTCCACTTC
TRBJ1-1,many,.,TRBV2,CASTRGSSNTEAFF,TGTGCCAGCACTCGGGGCAGCTCGAACACTGAAGCTTTCTTT
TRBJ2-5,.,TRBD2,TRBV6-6,CASSELAGGPRAQETQYF,TGTGCCAGCAGCGAACTAGCGGGAGGGCCGAGGGCCCAAGAGACCCAGTACTTC
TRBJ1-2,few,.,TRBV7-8,CASSLGDGNYGYTF,TGTGCCAGCAGCTTAGGGGACGGGAACTATGGCTACACCTTC
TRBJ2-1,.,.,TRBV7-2,CASSRDRRSYNEQFF,TGTGCCAGCAGCCGGGACCGTCGTTCCTACAATGAGCAGTTCTTC
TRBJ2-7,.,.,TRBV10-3,CAISGGMGEQYF,TGTGCCATCAGTGGCGGGATGGGCGAGCAGTACTTC
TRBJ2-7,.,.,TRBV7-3,CASSPGYPSYEQYF,TGTGCCAGCAGCCCCGGTTACCCCTCCTACGAGCAGTACTTC
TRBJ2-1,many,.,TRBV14,CASSKGGNEQFF,TGTGCCAGCAGCAAAGGGGGAAATGAGCAGTTCTTC
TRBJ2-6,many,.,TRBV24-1,CATSDLRGSGANVLTF,TGTGCCACCAGTGATTTGAGGGGTTCTGGGGCCAACGTCCTGACTTTC
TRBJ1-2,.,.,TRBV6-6,CASSARWRDYGYTF,TGTGCCAGCAGTGCTCGGTGGAGGGACTATGGCTACACCTTC
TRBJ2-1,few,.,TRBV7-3,CASTPTTGFNEQFF,TGTGCCAGCACCCCAACGACTGGATTCAATGAGCAGTTCTTC
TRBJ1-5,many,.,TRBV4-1,CASSQDRAGRSPVEPQHF,TGCGCCAGCAGCCAAGATCGGGCAGGGCGAAGCCCTGTTGAGCCCCAGCATTTT
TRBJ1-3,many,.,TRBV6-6,CASSYDRGSGNTIYF,TGTGCCAGCAGTTACGACCGGGGCAGTGGAAACACCATATATTTT
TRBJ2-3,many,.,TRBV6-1,CASSFQDSTDTQYF,TGTGCCAGCAGTTTCCAGGACAGCACAGATACGCAGTATTTT
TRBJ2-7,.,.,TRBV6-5,CASSVARTVPYEQYF,TGTGCCAGCAGTGTAGCAAGGACGGTCCCCTACGAGCAGTACTTC
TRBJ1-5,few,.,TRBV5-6,CASSLWGASNQPQHF,TGTGCCAGCAGCTTGTGGGGGGCGAGCAATCAGCCCCAGCATTTT
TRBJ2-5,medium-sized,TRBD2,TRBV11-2,CASSRTSGWEQYF,TGTGCCAGCAGCCGGACTAGCGGCTGGGAGCAGTACTTC
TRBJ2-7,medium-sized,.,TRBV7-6,CASSLAAESYNEQYF,TGTGCCAGCAGCTTAGCGGCGGAATCCTACAATGAGCAGTACTTC
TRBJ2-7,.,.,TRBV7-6,CASSSTMAYEQYF,TGTGCCAGCAGCTCAACCATGGCCTACGAGCAGTACTTC
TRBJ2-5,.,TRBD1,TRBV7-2,CASSRSRTGGQTQYF,TGTGCCAGCAGCCGCTCCAGGACAGGGGGACAGACCCAGTACTTC
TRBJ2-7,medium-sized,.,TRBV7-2,CASSLELVSYEQYF,TGTGCCAGCAGCTTAGAACTCGTCAGTTACGAGCAGTACTTC
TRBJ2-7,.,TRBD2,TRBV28,CASSLVSGTSVSYEQYF,TGTGCCAGCAGTTTAGTGTCCGGGACTAGCGTTTCCTACGAGCAGTACTTC
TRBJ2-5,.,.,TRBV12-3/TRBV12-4,CASAGRLQETQYF,TGTGCCAGCGCAGGGCGTCTCCAAGAGACCCAGTACTTC
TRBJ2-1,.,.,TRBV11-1,CASSLASNEQFF,TGTGCCAGCAGCTTAGCGTCGAATGAGCAGTTCTTC
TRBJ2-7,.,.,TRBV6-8,CASSYSISNEQYF,TGTGCCAGCAGTTACTCGATAAGCAACGAGCAGTACTTC
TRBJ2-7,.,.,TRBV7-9,CASSLGQSSYEQYF,TGTGCCAGCAGCTTAGGGCAGAGCTCCTACGAGCAGTACTTC
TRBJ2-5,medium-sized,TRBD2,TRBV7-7,CASSLAGGETQYF,TGTGCTAGCAGCTTAGCGGGGGGAGAGACCCAGTACTTC
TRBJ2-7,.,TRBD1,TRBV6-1,CASSEAILGQGKQYF,TGTGCCAGCAGTGAAGCAATTTTGGGACAGGGTAAGCAGTACTTC
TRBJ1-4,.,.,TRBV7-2,CASSLDRGAEEKLFF,TGTGCCAGCAGCTTAGATAGGGGGGCGGAGGAAAAACTGTTTTTT
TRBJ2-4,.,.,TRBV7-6,CASSLDAGKNIQYF,TGTGCCAGCAGCTTAGACGCGGGCAAAAACATTCAGTACTTC
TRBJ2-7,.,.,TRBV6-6,CASRIPGGPYNEQYF,TGTGCCAGCAGGATTCCGGGGGGCCCATACAATGAGCAGTACTTC
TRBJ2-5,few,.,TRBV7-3,CASSRVGANPRETQYF,TGTGCCAGCAGCCGGGTGGGGGCCAACCCCCGAGAGACCCAGTACTTC
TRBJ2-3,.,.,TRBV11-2,CASSLAGSRDTQYF,TGTGCCAGCAGCTTGGCGGGGTCCCGCGATACGCAGTATTTT
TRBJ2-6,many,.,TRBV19,CASEGSSGANVLTF,TGTGCCAGTGAGGGGAGCTCTGGGGCCAACGTCCTGACTTTC
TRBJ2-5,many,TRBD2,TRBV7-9,CASSLQRLALNEQYF,TGTGCCAGCAGCCTGCAAAGACTAGCGCTGAATGAGCAGTACTTC
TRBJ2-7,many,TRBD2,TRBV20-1,CSARNLGLAATTFSYEQYF,TGCAGTGCTAGAAACCTCGGACTAGCGGCTACGACCTTCTCCTACGAGCAGTACTTC
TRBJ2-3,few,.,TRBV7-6,CASSLGRIRAGSTDTQYF,TGTGCCAGCAGCTTAGGACGGATCCGGGCGGGGTCCACAGATACGCAGTATTTT
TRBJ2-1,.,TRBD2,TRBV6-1,CASSSRGGTDEQFF,TGTGCCAGCAGTTCCCGGGGGGGGACGGATGAGCAGTTCTTC
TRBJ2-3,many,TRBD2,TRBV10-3,CAIRGALAGGTDTQYF,TGTGCCATCAGAGGTGCGCTAGCGGGTGGAACAGATACGCAGTATTTT
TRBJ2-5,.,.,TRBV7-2,CASSLLIQETQYF,TGTGCCAGCAGCTTACTAATTCAAGAGACCCAGTACTTC
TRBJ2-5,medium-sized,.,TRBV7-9,CASSPHAETQYF,TGTGCCAGCAGCCCCCACGCTGAGACCCAGTACTTC
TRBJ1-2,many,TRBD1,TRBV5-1,CASSLDRGGYGYTF,TGCGCCAGCAGCTTGGACAGGGGAGGCTATGGCTACACCTTC
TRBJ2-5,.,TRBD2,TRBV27,CASSLLRREKKETQYF,TGTGCCAGCAGTTTACTTAGGCGGGAGAAGAAAGAGACCCAGTACTTC
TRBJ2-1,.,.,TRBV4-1,CASSQEALDEQFF,TGCGCCAGCAGCCAAGAGGCCTTGGATGAGCAGTTCTTC
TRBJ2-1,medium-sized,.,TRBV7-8,CASSLAGGGADEQFF,TGTGCCAGCAGCTTAGCGGGAGGGGGAGCGGATGAGCAGTTCTTC
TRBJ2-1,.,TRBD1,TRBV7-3,CASTNRQGVLGEQFF,TGTGCCAGCACAAACAGACAGGGAGTATTGGGTGAGCAGTTCTTC
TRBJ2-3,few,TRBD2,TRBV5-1,CASSLSLAGGSTDTQYF,TGCGCCAGCAGCTTGTCTCTAGCGGGAGGTAGCACAGATACGCAGTATTTT
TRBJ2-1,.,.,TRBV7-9,CASSLGYGDEQFF,TGTGCTAGCAGCTTAGGATACGGGGACGAGCAGTTCTTC
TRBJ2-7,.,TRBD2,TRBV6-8,CASSPGLGALYEQYF,TGTGCCAGCAGCCCTGGACTAGGAGCGCTCTACGAGCAGTACTTC
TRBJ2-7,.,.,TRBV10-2,CASSGAMLHEQYF,TGCGCCAGCAGTGGGGCCATGTTGCACGAGCAGTACTTC
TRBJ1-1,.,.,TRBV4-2,CASSPFQGSGTEAFF,TGTGCCAGCAGCCCATTCCAGGGTAGTGGAACTGAAGCTTTCTTT
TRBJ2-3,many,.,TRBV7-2,CASSLVYPGPVTDTQYF,TGTGCCAGCAGCTTAGTTTACCCGGGACCCGTGACAGATACGCAGTATTTT
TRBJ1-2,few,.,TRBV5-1,CASSFGRVDYGYTF,TGCGCCAGCAGCTTTGGCAGGGTGGACTATGGCTACACCTTC
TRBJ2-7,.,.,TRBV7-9,CASSLGGSEQYF,TGTGCCAGCAGCTTAGGCGGAAGCGAGCAGTACTTC
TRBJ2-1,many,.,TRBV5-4,CASSLAEGEVNEQFF,TGTGCCAGCAGCTTGGCCGAGGGAGAAGTTAATGAGCAGTTCTTC
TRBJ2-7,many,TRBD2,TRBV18,CASSPGLGHEQYF,TGTGCCAGCTCACCAGGACTAGGCCACGAGCAGTACTTC
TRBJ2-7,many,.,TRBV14,CASRPRGGNEQYF,TGTGCCAGCAGACCTAGAGGCGGCAACGAGCAGTACTTC
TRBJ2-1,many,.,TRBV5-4,CASSPGPPNNEQFF,TGTGCCAGCAGCCCGGGACCCCCAAACAATGAGCAGTTCTTC